Following are 24 T cell receptor beta chains from one sample sequenced in a study of T-cell memory formation after mild COVID-19. TCRdb redid the calling of the 5' RACE reads with MiXCR, one entry per CDR3 protein. The table shows some 340,000 distinct CDR3 sequences, with 10% to 15% occurring only once. The sequenced sample was PBMCs or a T cell subset sorted from them (not recorded which). The receptors originated from a man younger than 35 who had mild COVID-19 (a few samples of this study predate the infection). Cell type and time point are not known.

The chain's CDR3 is CASSLTGEGGYTF. Written as DNA, the CDR3 is TGCGCCAGCAGCTTAACAGGGGAGGGCGGCTACACCTTC. The chain joins TRBV5-1 to TRBJ1-2, with 7 bases identical to TRBD1. The CDR3 is 13 residues long. With V trimmed by 2 bases and J by 8 bases, 6 bases remained unmatched. Germline CDR1 and CDR2: SGHRS and YFSETQ.

This clonotype was observed at least ten times. This chain links TRBV12-3 or TRBV12-4 with TRBJ2-7, with D perhaps matching TRBD2 (6 bases). The V and J ends lost 6 bases and 2 bases respectively, with 17 bases between them. CDR3 length equals 15 residues. This CDR3 reads CASSMGGQGTYEQYF. The CDR3 region has the DNA TGTGCCAGCAGCATGGGGGGTCAGGGAACCTACGAGCAGTACTTC.

The rearrangement links TRBV6-5 to TRBJ1-1; D is uncertain. This CDR3 comprises 14 residues. CDR1 is MNHEY and CDR2 is SVGAGI in the germline V gene. The V end was cut by 2 bases, the J end by 1 base, with 8 bases between. CDR3 sequence: CASSYHRGNTEAFF. In nucleotides, the CDR3 is TGTGCCAGCAGTTACCACCGGGGGAACACTGAAGCTTTCTTT.

This clonotype was observed a handful of times. This chain joins TRBV18 and TRBJ2-5; the match to TRBD1 covers 10 bases. V dropped 5 bases and J dropped 1; count of bases not matched to a gene: 4. Germline CDR1 KGHSH, CDR2 LQKENI. The CDR3 covers 15 residues. CDR3 amino acids: CASSYRTGGQETQYF. CDR3 nucleotide sequence: TGTGCCAGCTCATATAGGACAGGGGGCCAAGAGACCCAGTACTTC.

This sequence joins TRBV6-6 and TRBJ2-7; a possible D gene is TRBD1 (6 bases). The CDR3 totals 14 residues. Trimming removed 4 bases at V and 1 base at J, with 11 bases between. Per germline, CDR1 MNHNY and CDR2 SVGAGI (reference sequence). CDR3 loop: CASSLTQGSYEQYF. CDR3 DNA: TGTGCCAGCAGTTTAACCCAGGGGTCCTACGAGCAGTACTTC.

This clonotype has at least ten counts. The chain employs TRBV7-9 and TRBJ2-6; D is uncertain. With 6 bases removed from V and 3 bases from J, the gap between germline ends came to 6 bases. This CDR3 spans 13 amino acids. Germline loops: CDR1 SEHNR, CDR2 FQNEAQ (reference sequence). As DNA, the CDR3 is TGTGCCAGCAGTCCAGGTGGGGCCAACGTCCTGACTTTC. As protein: CASSPGGANVLTF. The full variable domain, with the rest looked up from reference TRBV7-9 and TRBJ2-6, is DTGVSQNPRHKITKRGQNVTFRCDPISEHNRLYWYRQTLGQGPEFLTYFQNEAQLEKSRLLSDRFSAERPKGSFSTLEIQRTEQGDSAMYLCASSPGGANVLTFGAGSRLTVL.

The genes are TRBV20-1 and TRBJ2-7; 10 bases are a match to TRBD1. CDR1 and CDR2 from the germline V gene are DFQATT and SNEGSKA (reference sequence). V gave up 6 bases and J gave up 2 bases; unmatched junction bases: 4. CDR3 length: 13 amino acids. CDR3 amino acids: CSAGDRGTYEQYF. CDR3 sequence (DNA): TGCAGTGCGGGGGACAGGGGCACCTACGAGCAGTACTTC.

This chain uses TRBV5-1 with TRBJ2-3, with 7 bases matching TRBD2. There are 14 residues in the CDR3. V was clipped by 5 bases and J by 2 bases; unmatched bases: 5. Germline V gives CDR1 SGHRS, CDR2 YFSETQ. The CDR3 is CASRAGEITDTQYF. CDR3 coding DNA: TGCGCCAGCAGGGCGGGGGAAATCACAGATACGCAGTATTTT.

In its sample, this clonotype was seen many times. The J gene is TRBJ2-3, the V gene TRBV29-1, with 7 bases lining up with TRBD2. In germline, CDR1 is SQVTM, CDR2 ANQGSEA. The CDR3 runs to 14 residues. After removal of 3 bases from V and 4 bases from J, the junction contained 7 bases not matched to a gene. The CDR3 bases are TGCAGCGTTGATCGAGCGGGGTATGCAGATACGCAGTATTTT. Translating gives CSVDRAGYADTQYF.

This clonotype appeared many times. V usage is TRBV5-1 and J usage is TRBJ2-3; D gene uncertain. Germline V gene sequence: CDR1 SGHRS, CDR2 YFSETQ. The CDR3 consists of 14 residues. V gave up 3 bases and J gave up 2 bases, with 10 bases separating them. This CDR3 reads CASSSDGNTDTQYF. The CDR3 coding sequence is TGCGCCAGCAGCTCCGACGGCAACACAGATACGCAGTATTTT.

J is TRBJ2-4 and V is TRBV5-1; tentative D call: TRBD2 (5 bases). Germline loops: CDR1 SGHRS, CDR2 YFSETQ. The germline V and J ends were trimmed by 2 bases and 0 bases, with 12 bases remaining between them. The CDR3 loop spans 16 amino acids. CDR3 DNA: TGCGCCAGCAGCTTAGGAGAGGGATTAGCCAAAAACATTCAGTACTTC. This codes for CASSLGEGLAKNIQYF.

This clonotype has only a few counts. J is TRBJ2-7 and V is TRBV7-2, with 7 bases aligning to TRBD2. CDR1 SGHTA and CDR2 FQGNSA come from the germline V gene. The length of the CDR3 is 15 residues. The V and J ends lost 7 bases and 2 bases, in that order; junction bases with no gene match: 11. CDR3 region: CASTSPGGGTYEQYF. The CDR3 coding sequence is TGTGCCAGCACCTCGCCGGGCGGGGGAACCTACGAGCAGTACTTC.

In this sample, this clonotype turned up many times. This rearrangement joins TRBV7-2 to TRBJ2-1; possible D gene TRBD2, 7 bases. Trimming stripped 5 bases from V and 6 bases from J, with 17 bases between. The CDR3 totals 15 residues. The germline gives CDR1 SGHTA, CDR2 FQGNSA. The CDR3 DNA is TGTGCCAGCAGCATGTGGGGGGGGGCCGTCAATGAGCAGTTCTTC. It is translated as CASSMWGGAVNEQFF. The entire variable domain, with the rest obtained from reference TRBV7-2 and TRBJ2-1, is as follows: GAGVSQSPSNKVTEKGKDVELRCDPISGHTALYWYRQSLGQGLEFLIYFQGNSAPDKSGLPSDRFSAERTGGSVSTLTIQRTQQEDSAVYLCASSMWGGAVNEQFFGPGTRLTVL.

This clonotype was detected only a few times. The chain couples TRBV20-1 to TRBJ2-5; 8 bases are shared with TRBD1. Germline V gives CDR1 DFQATT, CDR2 SNEGSKA (reference sequence). CDR3 length: 14 residues. J was trimmed by 4 bases and V by 1 base; bases with no gene match: 5. This CDR3 reads CSARAGGGLETQYF. CDR3 in DNA: TGCAGTGCTAGAGCAGGGGGCGGGTTAGAGACCCAGTACTTC.

This chain links TRBV24-1 with TRBJ2-3, with unresolved D. V lost 0 bases to trimming and J lost 5 bases, with 8 bases between them. The CDR3 extends over 14 amino acids. CDR1 and CDR2 from the germline V gene are KGHDR and SFDVKD. The CDR3 nucleotides are TGTGCCACCAGTGATTTGCGGTGGGGAGATACGCAGTATTTT. Its protein is CATSDLRWGDTQYF.

This clonotype occurred a few times. The V call is TRBV7-9, the J call TRBJ1-1; no clear D. CDR3 size: 16 residues. CDR1 is SEHNR and CDR2 is FQNEAQ in the germline V gene (reference sequence). Trimming cost V 4 bases and J 1 base, with 16 bases left between them. CDR3 loop: CASSSQIVGRNTEAFF. The DNA for the CDR3 is TGTGCCAGCAGCTCCCAAATCGTTGGGAGGAACACTGAAGCTTTCTTT.

As to this clonotype: The CDR3 does not end in the conserved phenylalanine or tryptophan, so this is likely a read error. The chain uses TRBV5-1 and TRBJ1-2; 7 nucleotides match TRBD1. Germline assignment: CDR1 SGHRS and CDR2 YFSETQ. CDR3 length equals 16 residues. The trim removed 4 bases at V and 8 bases at J, leaving 17 bases unmatched. This CDR3 reads CASSGAPGQTMSGYTV. CDR3 nucleotide sequence: TGCGCCAGCAGCGGGGCCCCGGGACAGACTATGTCGGGCTACACCGTC.

This clonotype was recorded a few times. The genes are TRBV15 and TRBJ1-1, with 7 bases identical to TRBD1. The CDR3 extends over 13 amino acids. V was clipped by 4 bases and J by 5 bases; unmatched bases: 4. Germline-derived CDR1 and CDR2 are LNHNV and YYDKDF (reference sequence). The CDR3 loop is CATSTTGETEAFF. Here the CDR3 DNA reads TGTGCCACCAGCACAACAGGGGAGACTGAAGCTTTCTTT.

This clonotype was found a few times. V and J are TRBV5-6 and TRBJ2-6; D remains ambiguous. Deletions cut 1 base from V and 3 bases from J, with 8 bases between. The V gene's germline CDR1 is SGHDT and CDR2 YYEEEE. CDR3 length: 15 amino acids. In DNA, the CDR3 is TGTGCCAGCAGCTTGAGGTTGCGTGGGGCCAACGTCCTGACTTTC. It specifies CASSLRLRGANVLTF.

The chain links TRBV6-2 or TRBV6-3 to TRBJ2-7; 7 bases map to TRBD1. This CDR3 is built from 14 residues. Germline V CDR1 and CDR2: MNHEY, SVGEGT. V was clipped by 2 bases and J by 2 bases; unmatched bases: 3. CDR3 coding DNA: TGTGCCAGCAGTTACAGTGGGACAGCCTACGAGCAGTACTTC. It codes for CASSYSGTAYEQYF.

About this clonotype itself: An end of the junction differs from the germline gene, which may be a read error. The chain recombines TRBV7-2 with TRBJ2-1; TRBD2 aligns across 11 bases. Germline V CDR1 and CDR2: SGHTA, FQGNSA. This CDR3 contains 15 residues. As DNA, the CDR3 is TGTGCCAGCAGCTTAGAGGCTAGCGGGGGGCCAAGTGATGTCTTC. This codes for CASSLEASGGPSDVF.

The rearrangement joins TRBV28 to TRBJ1-1; D ambiguous. Trimming shortened V by 8 bases and J by 1 base, and 11 bases separated the two germline ends. CDR1 MDHEN and CDR2 SYDVKM come from the germline V gene. The CDR3 consists of 13 residues. In nucleotides, the CDR3 is TGTGCCAGCGACAACCCTTGGAACACTGAAGCTTTCTTT. It is translated as CASDNPWNTEAFF.

The rearrangement joins TRBV12-3 or TRBV12-4 to TRBJ2-5; 10 bases agree with TRBD1. The CDR3 runs to 15 residues. The J segment lost 4 bases and the V segment lost 6 bases, leaving 8 bases of the junction unmatched. The CDR3 is CASSQTGGGGETQYF. CDR3 coding DNA: TGTGCCAGCAGCCAGACAGGGGGCGGGGGAGAGACCCAGTACTTC.

This clonotype was counted only a few times. The chain uses TRBV6-1 and TRBJ2-7; TRBD1 agrees at 10 bases. Germline V lookup: CDR1 MNHNS, CDR2 SASEGT. V lost 7 bases and J lost 3; bases outside the gene matches: 9. This CDR3 is built from 15 residues. The chain's CDR3 is CASNVRDRGDYEQYF. DNA for the CDR3: TGTGCCAGCAATGTCCGGGACAGGGGCGACTACGAGCAGTACTTC.